This TCR beta chain appears in the sequencing data of a study of response to subunit inactivated influenza vaccine. General study points: T cells newly recruited by each seasonal influenza vaccination are few, the authors suggested.

TCRdb re-derived calls from the RT-PCR reads in MiXCR, one entry per CDR3 protein. The table lists around 250,000 distinct CDR3 sequences, roughly an eighth of them singletons. In its sample, this clonotype was seen a few times. Its target is not known. The CDR3 spans 14 residues. Germline V CDR1 and CDR2: DFQATT, SNEGSKA (reference sequence). V dropped 3 bases and J dropped 0 bases, with 11 bases sitting between them. This sequence joins TRBV20-1 and TRBJ2-5; TRBD2 is a possible D gene (5 bases). The sequence was collected from a middle-aged man who received an inactivated influenza vaccine. The sample was non-naive T cells sorted from PBMCs, taken 14 to 15 days before vaccination. The CDR3 nucleotides are TGCAGTGCTAGCATCCCGACTAACCAAGAGACCCAGTACTTC. Residues: CSASIPTNQETQYF.